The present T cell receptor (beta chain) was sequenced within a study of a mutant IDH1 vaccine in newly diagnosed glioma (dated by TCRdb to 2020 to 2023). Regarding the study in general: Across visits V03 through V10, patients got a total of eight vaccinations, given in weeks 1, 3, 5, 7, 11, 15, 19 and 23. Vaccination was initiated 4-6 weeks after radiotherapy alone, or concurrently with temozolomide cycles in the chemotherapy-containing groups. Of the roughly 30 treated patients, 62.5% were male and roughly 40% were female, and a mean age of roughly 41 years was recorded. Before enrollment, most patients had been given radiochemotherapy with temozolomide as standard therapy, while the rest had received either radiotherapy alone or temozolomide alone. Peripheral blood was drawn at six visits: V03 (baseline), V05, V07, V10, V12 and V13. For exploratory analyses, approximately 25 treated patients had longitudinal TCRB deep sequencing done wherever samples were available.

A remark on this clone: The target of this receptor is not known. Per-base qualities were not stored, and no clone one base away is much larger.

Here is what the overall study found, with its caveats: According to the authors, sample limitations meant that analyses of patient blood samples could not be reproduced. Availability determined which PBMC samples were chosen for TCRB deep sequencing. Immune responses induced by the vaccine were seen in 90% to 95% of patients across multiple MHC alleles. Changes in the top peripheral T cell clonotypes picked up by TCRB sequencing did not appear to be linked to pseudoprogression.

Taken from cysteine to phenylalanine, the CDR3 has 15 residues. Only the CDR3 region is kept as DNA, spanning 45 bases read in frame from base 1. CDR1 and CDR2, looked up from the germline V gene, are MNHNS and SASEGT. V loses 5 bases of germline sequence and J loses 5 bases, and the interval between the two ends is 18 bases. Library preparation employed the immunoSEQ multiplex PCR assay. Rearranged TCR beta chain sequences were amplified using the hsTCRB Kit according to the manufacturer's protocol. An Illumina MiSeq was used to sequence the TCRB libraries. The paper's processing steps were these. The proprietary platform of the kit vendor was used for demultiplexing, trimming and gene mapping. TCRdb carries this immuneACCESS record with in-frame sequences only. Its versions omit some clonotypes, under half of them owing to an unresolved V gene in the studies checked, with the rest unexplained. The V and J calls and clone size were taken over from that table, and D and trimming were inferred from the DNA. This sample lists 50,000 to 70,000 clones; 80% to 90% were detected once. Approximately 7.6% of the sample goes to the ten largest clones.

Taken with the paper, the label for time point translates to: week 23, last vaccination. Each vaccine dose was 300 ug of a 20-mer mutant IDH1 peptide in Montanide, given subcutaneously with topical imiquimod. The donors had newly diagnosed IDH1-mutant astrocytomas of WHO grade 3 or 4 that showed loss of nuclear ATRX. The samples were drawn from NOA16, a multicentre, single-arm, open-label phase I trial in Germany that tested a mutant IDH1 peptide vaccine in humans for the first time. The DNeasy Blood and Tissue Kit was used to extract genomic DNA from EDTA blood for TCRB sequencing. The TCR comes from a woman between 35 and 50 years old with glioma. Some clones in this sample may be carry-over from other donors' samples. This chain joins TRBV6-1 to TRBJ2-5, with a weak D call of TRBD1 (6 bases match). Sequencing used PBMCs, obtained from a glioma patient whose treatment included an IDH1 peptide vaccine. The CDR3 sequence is CASSPQQGNSETQYF. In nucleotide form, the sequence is TGTGCCAGCAGTCCACAACAGGGAAATTCGGAGACCCAGTACTTC.